This T cell receptor (beta chain) originates from a study of identical twins. The study, taken as a whole, reports: Out-of-frame alpha sequences common to twins exhibited an excess of low generation probability.

A universal primer site was incorporated via template switching, and the cDNA contained unique molecular identifiers. TCRdb analysed the 5' RACE reads with MiXCR anew, one entry per CDR3 protein. The data hold about 530,000 distinct CDR3 sequences, with about a fifth observed a single time. This CDR3 has 14 amino acids. V was trimmed by 0 bases and J by 5 bases, leaving 11 bases between them. Germline V gene data show CDR1 as SGHVS and CDR2 as FQNEAQ. This clonotype has a handful of counts. Antigen: not known. These data also featured in a second study, about yellow fever vaccine responses in identical twins.

This chain connects TRBV7-8 to TRBJ2-7; D might be TRBD1 (5 bases). The TCR was taken from a woman under 30 in good health. The source material was CD4+ T cells sorted from blood. The CDR3 protein is CASSLAGQGHEQYV. The CDR3, as DNA: TGTGCCAGCAGCTTAGCTGGTCAGGGCCACGAGCAGTACGTC.